This TCR beta chain was found in a study of CD8 T cells in ankylosing spondylitis. The study, taken as a whole, reports: A TCR beta motif of 7 to 9 highly homologous variants seemed to mark ankylosing spondylitis blood. Matched ankylosing spondylitis synovial fluid reportedly contained a significantly enriched population of disease-linked clones. Clones linked with disease were CD8+ and fairly uncommon in the peripheral blood.

This clonotype came up many times. Its antigen is unknown. Quantitative barcoded 5'-RACE was used to prepare TCR beta libraries. TCRdb reprocessed the 5' RACE reads with MiXCR, giving one entry per CDR3 protein. Among roughly 230,000 distinct CDR3 sequences, 7.5% to 9.5% were seen once, and the ten largest hold roughly 5%. The sequencing sample was made of blood, either unsorted or a sorted T cell fraction (not recorded which). The source of this sequence is a female donor with ankylosing spondylitis or in good health (not recorded which).

The CDR3 is CGGILGGSGANVLTF. The CDR3 coding sequence is TGCGGGGGGATCCTTGGCGGGTCTGGGGCCAACGTCCTGACTTTC. This rearrangement joins TRBV20-1 to TRBJ2-6; D is perhaps TRBD2 (6 bases). Looked up from germline, CDR1 is DFQATT and CDR2 is SNEGSKA (reference sequence). The CDR3 is 15 amino acids.